Listed below are T cell receptor beta chains from one sample, sequenced in a study of T-cell memory formation after mild COVID-19. From the 5' RACE reads, TCRdb called clonotypes with MiXCR, one entry per CDR3 protein. The table shows under 35,000 distinct CDR3 sequences, with about 21% occurring only once. Material for sequencing was PBMCs or a T cell subset sorted from them (not recorded which). These receptors were obtained from an adult who had mild COVID-19 (a few samples of this study predate the infection). Cell type and time point are not known. The CDR3 runs from the conserved cysteine through the conserved F or W. D genes are given only for firm matches. Part of the rows lack a size; the others show once, few, many or a class for expanded clones.

D gene: TRBD1
clone size: .
V gene: TRBV20-1
CDR3 length: 11
J gene: TRBJ1-2
CDR3 protein: CSAIRQGVYTF
CDR3 DNA: TGCAGTGCTATCCGACAGGGAGTTTACACCTTC

D gene: .
clone size: .
V gene: TRBV19
CDR3 length: 14
J gene: TRBJ1-2
CDR3 protein: CASSIQGANYGYTF
CDR3 DNA: TGTGCCAGTAGTATACAGGGAGCTAACTATGGCTACACCTTC

D gene: .
clone size: many
V gene: TRBV21-1
CDR3 length: 13
J gene: TRBJ2-7
CDR3 protein: CASSLPWLYEQYF
CDR3 DNA: TGTGCCAGCAGCCTACCGTGGCTCTACGAGCAGTACTTC

D gene: TRBD1
clone size: many
V gene: TRBV5-1
CDR3 length: 16
J gene: TRBJ2-2
CDR3 protein: CASSPGTAINTGELFF
CDR3 DNA: TGCGCCAGCAGCCCGGGGACAGCGATAAACACCGGGGAGCTGTTTTTT

D gene: .
clone size: .
V gene: TRBV12-3/TRBV12-4
CDR3 length: 13
J gene: TRBJ1-1
CDR3 protein: CASGRGAVTEAFF
CDR3 DNA: TGTGCCAGCGGAAGGGGGGCAGTCACTGAAGCTTTCTTT

D gene: .
clone size: many
V gene: TRBV4-1
CDR3 length: 14
J gene: TRBJ1-2
CDR3 protein: CASSQEMDRRGYTF
CDR3 DNA: TGCGCCAGCAGCCAAGAAATGGATAGAAGGGGCTACACCTTC

D gene: .
clone size: many
V gene: TRBV4-1
CDR3 length: 16
J gene: TRBJ1-5
CDR3 protein: CASSQDTQGSNQPQHF
CDR3 DNA: TGCGCCAGCAGCCAAGACACACAGGGTAGCAATCAGCCCCAGCATTTT

D gene: .
clone size: many
V gene: TRBV27
CDR3 length: 18
J gene: TRBJ1-6
CDR3 protein: CASSFLGRGSSYNSPLHF
CDR3 DNA: TGTGCCAGCAGTTTCCTTGGTCGGGGTAGCTCCTATAATTCACCCCTCCACTTT

D gene: .
clone size: many
V gene: TRBV3-1
CDR3 length: 11
J gene: TRBJ1-2
CDR3 protein: CASGANYGYTF
CDR3 DNA: TGTGCCAGCGGAGCTAACTATGGCTACACCTTC

D gene: .
clone size: many
V gene: TRBV4-1
CDR3 length: 17
J gene: TRBJ1-3
CDR3 protein: CASSHGRDAYSGNTIYF
CDR3 DNA: TGCGCCAGCAGCCATGGACGGGACGCCTACTCTGGAAACACCATATATTTT

D gene: .
clone size: medium-sized
V gene: TRBV11-2
CDR3 length: 11
J gene: TRBJ2-3
CDR3 protein: CASSLTSTQYF
CDR3 DNA: TGTGCCAGCAGCTTAACGTCCACGCAGTATTTT

D gene: .
clone size: .
V gene: TRBV3-1
CDR3 length: 12
J gene: TRBJ1-1
CDR3 protein: CASSQGPSGAFF
CDR3 DNA: TGTGCCAGCAGCCAAGGTCCGTCTGGAGCTTTCTTT

D gene: .
clone size: many
V gene: TRBV2
CDR3 length: 14
J gene: TRBJ1-2
CDR3 protein: CASNLQGLDGGYTF
CDR3 DNA: TGTGCCAGCAACCTTCAGGGGCTCGATGGTGGCTACACCTTC

D gene: .
clone size: .
V gene: TRBV3-1
CDR3 length: 14
J gene: TRBJ1-1
CDR3 protein: CASSQDLKGSEAFF
CDR3 DNA: TGTGCCAGCAGCCAAGATTTAAAAGGGTCTGAAGCTTTCTTT

D gene: .
clone size: many
V gene: TRBV7-2
CDR3 length: 14
J gene: TRBJ1-2
CDR3 protein: CASSFRTVPYGYTF
CDR3 DNA: TGTGCCAGCAGCTTTAGGACAGTTCCATATGGCTACACCTTC

D gene: TRBD1
clone size: .
V gene: TRBV20-1
CDR3 length: 16
J gene: TRBJ1-1
CDR3 protein: CSARDPRQGGNTEAFF
CDR3 DNA: TGCAGTGCTAGAGATCCGAGACAGGGGGGGAACACTGAAGCTTTCTTT

D gene: .
clone size: many
V gene: TRBV6-5
CDR3 length: 14
J gene: TRBJ2-3
CDR3 protein: CASSVRRSTDTQYF
CDR3 DNA: TGTGCCAGCAGCGTCCGGCGAAGCACAGATACGCAGTATTTT

D gene: TRBD1
clone size: many
V gene: TRBV12-3/TRBV12-4
CDR3 length: 18
J gene: TRBJ1-5
CDR3 protein: CASRAPPGTGISNQPQHF
CDR3 DNA: TGTGCCAGCAGAGCACCACCCGGGACAGGGATTAGCAATCAGCCCCAGCATTTT

D gene: .
clone size: .
V gene: TRBV7-8
CDR3 length: 15
J gene: TRBJ2-3
CDR3 protein: CASSHSGSTGDTQYF
CDR3 DNA: TGTGCCAGCAGCCATAGCGGCTCAACGGGGGATACGCAGTATTTT

D gene: .
clone size: few
V gene: TRBV5-4
CDR3 length: 13
J gene: TRBJ2-2
CDR3 protein: CASSLKDTGELFF
CDR3 DNA: TGTGCCAGCAGCTTGAAGGACACCGGGGAGCTGTTTTTT

D gene: TRBD1
clone size: .
V gene: TRBV30
CDR3 length: 14
J gene: TRBJ1-5
CDR3 protein: CAWSVGQGNQPQHF
CDR3 DNA: TGTGCCTGGAGTGTAGGACAGGGCAATCAGCCCCAGCATTTT

D gene: TRBD1
clone size: many
V gene: TRBV6-6
CDR3 length: 16
J gene: TRBJ2-7
CDR3 protein: CASSRPRDRGIYEQYF
CDR3 DNA: TGTGCCAGCAGCCGACCCCGGGACAGGGGGATCTACGAGCAGTACTTC

D gene: TRBD1
clone size: .
V gene: TRBV30
CDR3 length: 14
J gene: TRBJ2-5
CDR3 protein: CAWDRDRGRETQYF
CDR3 DNA: TGTGCCTGGGACCGGGACAGGGGACGAGAGACCCAGTACTTC

D gene: .
clone size: many
V gene: TRBV20-1
CDR3 length: 12
J gene: TRBJ2-3
CDR3 protein: CSAPFPTDTQYF
CDR3 DNA: TGCAGTGCCCCGTTTCCCACAGATACGCAGTATTTT

D gene: TRBD1
clone size: many
V gene: TRBV7-2
CDR3 length: 13
J gene: TRBJ1-2
CDR3 protein: CASSRDRDYGYTF
CDR3 DNA: TGTGCCAGCAGCAGGGACAGGGACTATGGCTACACCTTC

D gene: .
clone size: many
V gene: TRBV20-1
CDR3 length: 12
J gene: TRBJ2-3
CDR3 protein: CSARDGTDTQYF
CDR3 DNA: TGCAGTGCTAGAGACGGCACAGATACGCAGTATTTT

D gene: .
clone size: many
V gene: TRBV5-1
CDR3 length: 17
J gene: TRBJ1-1
CDR3 protein: CASSLRRASGANTEAFF
CDR3 DNA: TGCGCCAGCAGCTTACGCCGCGCGTCAGGGGCGAACACTGAAGCTTTCTTT

D gene: .
clone size: many
V gene: TRBV24-1
CDR3 length: 15
J gene: TRBJ1-1
CDR3 protein: CATSDLKDGHTEAFF
CDR3 DNA: TGTGCCACCAGTGATTTGAAGGATGGGCACACTGAAGCTTTCTTT

D gene: TRBD2
clone size: many
V gene: TRBV29-1
CDR3 length: 13
J gene: TRBJ2-7
CDR3 protein: CSAGAAGGYEQYF
CDR3 DNA: TGCAGCGCGGGGGCAGCGGGAGGCTACGAGCAGTACTTC

D gene: .
clone size: many
V gene: TRBV29-1
CDR3 length: 13
J gene: TRBJ2-1
CDR3 protein: CSVGTRGDDEQFF
CDR3 DNA: TGCAGCGTTGGGACCCGTGGGGATGATGAGCAGTTCTTC

D gene: TRBD1
clone size: few
V gene: TRBV5-1
CDR3 length: 14
J gene: TRBJ2-7
CDR3 protein: CASSLAGTVRGQYF
CDR3 DNA: TGCGCCAGCAGCTTGGCGGGGACAGTCAGGGGGCAGTACTTC

D gene: .
clone size: .
V gene: TRBV14
CDR3 length: 13
J gene: TRBJ1-1
CDR3 protein: CASSQWGNTEAFF
CDR3 DNA: TGTGCCAGCAGCCAGTGGGGGAACACTGAAGCTTTCTTT

D gene: .
clone size: .
V gene: TRBV20-1
CDR3 length: 17
J gene: TRBJ2-3
CDR3 protein: CSARDDGGLTSTDTQYF
CDR3 DNA: TGCAGTGCTAGAGATGACGGGGGACTTACTAGCACAGATACGCAGTATTTT

D gene: .
clone size: medium-sized
V gene: TRBV12-3/TRBV12-4
CDR3 length: 14
J gene: TRBJ2-3
CDR3 protein: CASSSTGRTDTQYF
CDR3 DNA: TGTGCCAGCAGTTCTACAGGGAGGACAGATACGCAGTATTTT

D gene: .
clone size: many
V gene: TRBV6-5
CDR3 length: 14
J gene: TRBJ2-4
CDR3 protein: CASSPKVAKNIQYF
CDR3 DNA: TGTGCCAGCAGCCCCAAGGTAGCCAAAAACATTCAGTACTTC